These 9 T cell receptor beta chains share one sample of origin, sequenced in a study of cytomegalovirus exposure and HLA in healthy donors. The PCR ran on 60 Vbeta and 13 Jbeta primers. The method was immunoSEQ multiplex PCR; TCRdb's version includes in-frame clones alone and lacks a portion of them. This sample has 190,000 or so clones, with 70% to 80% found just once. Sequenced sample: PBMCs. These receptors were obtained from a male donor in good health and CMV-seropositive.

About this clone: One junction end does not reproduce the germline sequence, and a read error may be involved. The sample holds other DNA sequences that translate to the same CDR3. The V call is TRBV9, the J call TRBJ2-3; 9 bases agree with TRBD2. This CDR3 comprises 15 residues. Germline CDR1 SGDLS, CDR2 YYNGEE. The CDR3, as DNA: TGCGCCAGCAGCGCTGGACTAGCGAACACAGATACGCAGTATTTT. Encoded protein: CASSAGLANTDTQYF.

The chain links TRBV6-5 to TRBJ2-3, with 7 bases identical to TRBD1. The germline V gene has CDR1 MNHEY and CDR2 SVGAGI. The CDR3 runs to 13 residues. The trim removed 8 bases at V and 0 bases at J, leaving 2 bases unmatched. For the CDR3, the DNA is TGTGCCAGCGGGACAGCTAGCACAGATACGCAGTATTTT. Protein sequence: CASGTASTDTQYF.

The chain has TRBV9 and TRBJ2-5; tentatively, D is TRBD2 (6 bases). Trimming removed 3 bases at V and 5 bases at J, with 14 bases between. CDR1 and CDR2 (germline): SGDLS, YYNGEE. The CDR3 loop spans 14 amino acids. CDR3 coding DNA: TGTGCCAGCAGCGCAGGCGGAGGGACGGAGACCCAGTACTTC. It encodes CASSAGGGTETQYF.

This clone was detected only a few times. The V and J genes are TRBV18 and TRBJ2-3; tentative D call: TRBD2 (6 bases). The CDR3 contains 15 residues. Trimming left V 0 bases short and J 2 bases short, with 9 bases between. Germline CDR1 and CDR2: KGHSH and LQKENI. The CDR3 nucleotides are TGTGCCAGCTCACCACCTTCTAGCGCCACAGATACGCAGTATTTT. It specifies CASSPPSSATDTQYF.

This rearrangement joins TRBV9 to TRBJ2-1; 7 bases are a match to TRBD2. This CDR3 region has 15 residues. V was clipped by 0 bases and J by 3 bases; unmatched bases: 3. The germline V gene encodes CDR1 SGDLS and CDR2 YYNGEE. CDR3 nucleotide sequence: TGTGCCAGCAGCGTAGTGGCGGGGGACTACAATGAGCAGTTCTTC. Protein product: CASSVVAGDYNEQFF.

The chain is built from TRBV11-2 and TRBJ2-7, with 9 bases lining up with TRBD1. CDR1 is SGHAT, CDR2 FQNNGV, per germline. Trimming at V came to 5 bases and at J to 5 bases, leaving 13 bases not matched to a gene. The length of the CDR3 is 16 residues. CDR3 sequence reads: CASSARVGTGRHEQYF. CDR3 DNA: TGTGCCAGCAGCGCTAGGGTTGGGACAGGGCGCCACGAGCAGTACTTC.

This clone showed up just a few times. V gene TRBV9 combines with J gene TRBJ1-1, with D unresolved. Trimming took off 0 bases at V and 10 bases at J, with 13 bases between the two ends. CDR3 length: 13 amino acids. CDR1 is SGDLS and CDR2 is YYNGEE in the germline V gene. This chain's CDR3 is CASSVGVNLAAFF. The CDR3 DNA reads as TGTGCCAGCAGCGTAGGAGTTAACCTCGCAGCTTTCTTT.

The CDR3 region has the DNA TGTGCCAGCAGCGTACCCGGAGCGTACACCGGGGAGCTGTTTTTT. It specifies CASSVPGAYTGELFF. The chain is built from TRBV9 and TRBJ2-2; no clear D gene. The germline V and J ends were trimmed by 1 base and 3 bases, with 10 bases remaining between them. The CDR3 runs to 15 residues. Germline V CDR1 and CDR2: SGDLS, YYNGEE.

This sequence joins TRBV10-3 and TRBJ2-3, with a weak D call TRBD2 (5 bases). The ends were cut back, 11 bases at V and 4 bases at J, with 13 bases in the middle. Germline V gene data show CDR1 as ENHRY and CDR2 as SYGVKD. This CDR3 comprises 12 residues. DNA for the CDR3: TGTGCCTCGAGAGGGTTAGCAGATACGCAGTATTTT. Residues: CASRGLADTQYF.